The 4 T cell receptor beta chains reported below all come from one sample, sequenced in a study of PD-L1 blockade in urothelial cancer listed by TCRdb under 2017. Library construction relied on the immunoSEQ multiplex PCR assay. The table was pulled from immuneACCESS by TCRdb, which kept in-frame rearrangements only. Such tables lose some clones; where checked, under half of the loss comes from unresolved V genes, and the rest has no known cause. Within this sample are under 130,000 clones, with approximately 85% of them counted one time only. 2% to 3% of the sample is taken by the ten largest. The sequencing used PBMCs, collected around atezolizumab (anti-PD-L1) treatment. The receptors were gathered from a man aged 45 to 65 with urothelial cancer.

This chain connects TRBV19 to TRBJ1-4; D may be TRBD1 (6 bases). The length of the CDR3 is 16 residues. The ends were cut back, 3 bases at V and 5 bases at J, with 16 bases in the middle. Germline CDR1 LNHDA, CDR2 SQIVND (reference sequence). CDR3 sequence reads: CASSMGRGVANEKLFF. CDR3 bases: TGTGCCAGTAGTATGGGCAGGGGAGTTGCGAATGAAAAACTGTTTTTT.

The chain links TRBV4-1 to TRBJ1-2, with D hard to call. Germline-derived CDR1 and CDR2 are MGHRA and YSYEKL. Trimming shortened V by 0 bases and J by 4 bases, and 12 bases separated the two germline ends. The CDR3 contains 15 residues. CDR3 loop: CASSQDPNTVYGYTF. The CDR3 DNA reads TGCGCCAGCAGCCAAGATCCCAACACCGTCTATGGCTACACCTTC.

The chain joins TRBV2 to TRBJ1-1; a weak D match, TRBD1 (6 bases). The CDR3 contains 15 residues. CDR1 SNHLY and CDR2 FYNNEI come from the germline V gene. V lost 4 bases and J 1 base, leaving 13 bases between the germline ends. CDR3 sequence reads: CASSGPGTKNTEAFF. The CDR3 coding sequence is TGTGCCAGCAGTGGGCCGGGGACAAAGAACACTGAAGCTTTCTTT.

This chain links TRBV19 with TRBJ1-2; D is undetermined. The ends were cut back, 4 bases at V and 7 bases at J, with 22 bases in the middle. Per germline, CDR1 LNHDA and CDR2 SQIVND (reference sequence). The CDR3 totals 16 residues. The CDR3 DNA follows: TGTGCCAGTAGTAAGGAACCGTGGGGAGGGAGCCGTGGCTACACCTTC. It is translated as CASSKEPWGGSRGYTF.